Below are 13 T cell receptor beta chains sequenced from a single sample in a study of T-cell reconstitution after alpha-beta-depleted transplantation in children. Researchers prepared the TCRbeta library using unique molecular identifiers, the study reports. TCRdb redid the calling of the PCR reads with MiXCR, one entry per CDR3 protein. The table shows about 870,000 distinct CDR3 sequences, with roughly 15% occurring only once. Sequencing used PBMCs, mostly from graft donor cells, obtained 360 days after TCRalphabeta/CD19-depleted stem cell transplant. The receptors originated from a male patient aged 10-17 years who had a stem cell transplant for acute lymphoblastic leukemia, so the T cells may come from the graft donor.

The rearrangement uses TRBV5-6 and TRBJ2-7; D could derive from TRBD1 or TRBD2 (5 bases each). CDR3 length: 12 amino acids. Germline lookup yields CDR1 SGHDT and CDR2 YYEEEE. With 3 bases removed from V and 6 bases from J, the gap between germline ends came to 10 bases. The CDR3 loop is CASSSGTGEQYF. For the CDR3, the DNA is TGTGCCAGCAGCTCAGGGACCGGCGAGCAGTACTTC.

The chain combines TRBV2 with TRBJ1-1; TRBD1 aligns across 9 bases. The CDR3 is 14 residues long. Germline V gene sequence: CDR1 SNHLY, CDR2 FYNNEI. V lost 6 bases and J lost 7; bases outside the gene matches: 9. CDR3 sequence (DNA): TGTGCCAGCAGGGGATACAGGGGGCGAATTGAAGCTTTCTTT. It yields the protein CASRGYRGRIEAFF.

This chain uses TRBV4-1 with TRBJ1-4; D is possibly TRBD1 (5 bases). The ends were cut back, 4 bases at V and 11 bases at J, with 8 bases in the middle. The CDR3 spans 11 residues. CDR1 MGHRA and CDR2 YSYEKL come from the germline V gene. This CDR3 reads CASSPRDKLFF. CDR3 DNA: TGCGCCAGCAGCCCCCGGGACAAACTGTTTTTT.

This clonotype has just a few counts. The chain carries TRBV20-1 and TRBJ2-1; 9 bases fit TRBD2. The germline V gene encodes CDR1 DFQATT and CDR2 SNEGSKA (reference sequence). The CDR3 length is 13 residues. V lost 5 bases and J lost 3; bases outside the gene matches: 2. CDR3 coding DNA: TGCAGTGCTGGTAGCGGGAGCTACAATGAGCAGTTCTTC. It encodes CSAGSGSYNEQFF.

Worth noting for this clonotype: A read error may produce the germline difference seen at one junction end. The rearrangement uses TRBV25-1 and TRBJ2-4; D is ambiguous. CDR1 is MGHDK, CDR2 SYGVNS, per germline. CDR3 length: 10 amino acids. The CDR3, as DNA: TGTGCCAGCAGAATAGAGACGGACCTCTTC. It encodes CASRIETDLF.

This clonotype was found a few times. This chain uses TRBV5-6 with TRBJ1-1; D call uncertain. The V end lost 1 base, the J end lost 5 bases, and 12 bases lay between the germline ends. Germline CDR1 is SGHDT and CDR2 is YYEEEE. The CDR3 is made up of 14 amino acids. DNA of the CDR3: TGTGCCAGCAGCTTGCCTTCCTTCGGGACTGAAGCTTTCTTT. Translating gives CASSLPSFGTEAFF.

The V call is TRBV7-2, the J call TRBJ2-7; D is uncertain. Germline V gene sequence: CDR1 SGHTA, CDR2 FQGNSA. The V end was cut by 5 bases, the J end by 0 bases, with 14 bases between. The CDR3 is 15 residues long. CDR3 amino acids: CASSANWISSYEQYF. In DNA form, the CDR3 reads TGTGCCAGCAGCGCCAATTGGATTAGCTCCTACGAGCAGTACTTC.

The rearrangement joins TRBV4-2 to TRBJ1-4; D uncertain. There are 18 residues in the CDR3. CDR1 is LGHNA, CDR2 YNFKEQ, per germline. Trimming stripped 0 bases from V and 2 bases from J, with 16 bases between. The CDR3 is CASSQDAIKVGTNEKLFF. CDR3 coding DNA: TGTGCCAGCAGCCAAGATGCTATCAAGGTTGGGACTAATGAAAAACTGTTTTTT.

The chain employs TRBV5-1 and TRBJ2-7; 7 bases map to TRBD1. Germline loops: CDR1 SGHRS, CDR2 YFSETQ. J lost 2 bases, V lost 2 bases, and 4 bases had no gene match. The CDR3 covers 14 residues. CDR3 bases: TGCGCCAGCAGCTTTAGGGGGCGGCCCTACGAGCAGTACTTC. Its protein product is CASSFRGRPYEQYF.

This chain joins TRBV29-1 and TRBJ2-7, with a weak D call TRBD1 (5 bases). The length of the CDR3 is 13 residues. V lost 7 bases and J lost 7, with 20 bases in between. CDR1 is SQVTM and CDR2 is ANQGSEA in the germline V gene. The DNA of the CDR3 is TGCAGCGCCTCGGATGCAGGGTACTGGGAGCAGTACTTC. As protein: CSASDAGYWEQYF.

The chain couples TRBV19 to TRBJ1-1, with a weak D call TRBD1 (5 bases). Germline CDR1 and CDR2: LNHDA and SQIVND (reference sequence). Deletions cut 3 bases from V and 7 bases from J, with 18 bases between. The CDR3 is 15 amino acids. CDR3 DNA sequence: TGTGCCAGTAGTATTTCGGGACGGCCGAACTATGAAGCTTTCTTT. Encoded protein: CASSISGRPNYEAFF. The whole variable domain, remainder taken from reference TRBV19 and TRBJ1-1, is DGGITQSPKYLFRKEGQNVTLSCEQNLNHDAMYWYRQDPGQGLRLIYYSQIVNDFQKGDIAEGYSVSREKKESFPLTVTSAQKNPTAFYLCASSISGRPNYEAFFGQGTRLTVV.

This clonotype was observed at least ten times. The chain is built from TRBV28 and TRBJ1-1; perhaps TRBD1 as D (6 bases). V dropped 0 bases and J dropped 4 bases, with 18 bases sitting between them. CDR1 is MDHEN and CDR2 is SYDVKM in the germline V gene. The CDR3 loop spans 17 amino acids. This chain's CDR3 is CASSLWAQQGRFTEAFF. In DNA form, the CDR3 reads TGTGCCAGCAGTTTATGGGCCCAGCAGGGGAGGTTCACTGAAGCTTTCTTT.

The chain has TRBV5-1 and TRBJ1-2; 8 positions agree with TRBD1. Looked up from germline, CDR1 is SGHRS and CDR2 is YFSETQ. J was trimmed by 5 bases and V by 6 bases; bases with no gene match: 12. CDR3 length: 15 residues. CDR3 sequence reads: CASTRDERTGYGYTF. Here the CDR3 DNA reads TGCGCCAGCACCCGAGATGAACGGACAGGGTATGGCTACACCTTC.